This TCR beta chain was sequenced for a study of CD8 T cells in seronegative destructive rheumatoid arthritis (TCRdb year 2020). Describing the broader study: At the time of sampling, most of the eight CND-RA patients were on biological drugs. The study compared peripheral CD8+ TCRbeta repertoires from patients with CCP-negative destructive rheumatoid arthritis (CND-RA) against repertoires from newly diagnosed seropositive RA, seronegative RA and healthy controls. The seropositive RA, seronegative RA and healthy control comparison cohorts were taken from a previously published TCRbeta dataset and were not newly sequenced. General conclusions and limits of the study: Compared with controls and other RA subtypes, CND-RA repertoires contained more CMV-reactive and fewer influenza A-reactive CD8+ TCRbeta sequences. The study acknowledged the small size of the CND-RA cohort as a limitation. No public clonotype enrichment survived Benjamini-Hochberg correction across the approximately 120,000 clonotypes tested. After adjusting for age, CND-RA patients appeared to have less diverse, more clonal CD8+ TCRbeta repertoires than other RA subtypes. CND-RA patients appeared to carry a distinct set of enriched public clonotypes, which the authors read as support for a separate disease subset. Without diagnostic samples, TCR repertoire differences may partly reflect poor disease control over the years rather than being present at onset.

This clone was counted a single time. The specificity of this receptor is unknown. No much larger clone exists at a distance of one base, and base qualities are not known. Reading the germline V gene gives CDR1 SGHDN and CDR2 FVKESK. From its cysteine to its phenylalanine, the CDR3 spans 15 amino acids. The read is trimmed to its CDR3 DNA, 45 bases read in frame from base 1. Here V drops 4 bases and J drops 4 bases, and the junction holds 6 bases not matched to any gene. Genomic DNA from CD8+ cells was used for TCRbeta sequencing according to the manufacturer's instructions. A genomics technology centre in Finland performed the TCRbeta sequencing with the immunoSEQ assay. As for the original processing: Clonotype tables produced by the immunoSEQ preprocessing pipeline were converted into VDJtools format, and non-productive clonotypes were filtered out. Samples with fewer than 10,000 reads were excluded, the remaining samples were subsampled to 10,000 reads, and most of the eight CND-RA samples were retained. Using the VDJtools CalcDiversityStats function on data subsampled to 10,000 reads, the Shannon-Wiener, Simpson and clonality indices were calculated. To infer antigen specificity, non-singleton TCRbeta clonotypes were hard-matched against VDJdb, with no mismatches permitted. CDR3 sequences that differed by a single amino acid (Hamming distance 1) were grouped into clusters that potentially share antigen targets. After each group was resampled to six samples, one-sided Fisher's exact tests checked public clonotypes for group enrichment, with the whole procedure repeated ten times. Held by TCRdb, this immuneACCESS table contains in-frame sequences only and omits some clones. Under half of the omission traces to an unresolved V gene where checked; the cause of the rest is unknown. V, J and clone size were drawn from that table, and D and trimming were deduced from the DNA. The sample table records 4,000 to 4,500 clones; approximately 72% of these occur just once. The ten largest make up approximately 40% of the sample.

CND-RA patients were negative for the clinical CCP2 antibody test, and joint destruction progressed despite active therapy. All CND-RA patients were characterized by typical joint destruction in wrists and ankles and by failure of conventional anti-rheumatic therapy. Instead of being sampled at diagnosis, CND-RA patients were sampled after long disease histories, which in several cases spanned decades. Fifty millilitres of EDTA-anticoagulated peripheral blood were drawn from each patient. Ficoll-Paque PLUS density gradient separation was used to isolate peripheral blood mononuclear cells. AutoMACS magnetic bead positive selection was used to isolate CD8+ cells from fresh or cryopreserved PBMCs, and purity was verified by flow cytometry. Nucleospin Tissue or Tissue XS kits were used for genomic DNA extraction, and quantification was performed on a Qubit 2.0 fluorometer.

Sequences were obtained from CD8+ T cells from blood. The sequence derives from a woman between 45 and 75 years old with seronegative destructive rheumatoid arthritis. The rearrangement joined TRBV14 to TRBJ1-2; the junction holds 10 bases that match TRBD1. The CDR3 amino acid sequence is: CASSPPGQGSYGYTF. In nucleotide form, the sequence is TGTGCCAGCAGCCCACCGGGACAGGGGAGCTATGGCTACACCTTC.